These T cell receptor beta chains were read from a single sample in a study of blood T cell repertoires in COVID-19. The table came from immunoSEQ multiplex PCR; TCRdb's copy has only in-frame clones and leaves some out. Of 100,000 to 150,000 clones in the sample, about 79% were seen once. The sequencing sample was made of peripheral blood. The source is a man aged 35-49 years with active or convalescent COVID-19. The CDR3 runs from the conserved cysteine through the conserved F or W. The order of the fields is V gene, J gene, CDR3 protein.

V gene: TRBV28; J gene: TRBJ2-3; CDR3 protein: CASNPSGLAMSTDTQYF
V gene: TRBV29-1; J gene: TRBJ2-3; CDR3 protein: CSVDTTGHRTDTQYF
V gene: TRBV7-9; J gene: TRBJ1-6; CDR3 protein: CASGDRVNSPLHF
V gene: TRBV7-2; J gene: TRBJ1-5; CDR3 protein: CASSPRTGGNQPQHF
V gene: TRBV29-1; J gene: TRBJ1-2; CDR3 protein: CSVEDGTRGYTF
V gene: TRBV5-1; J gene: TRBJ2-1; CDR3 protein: CASSPLAGGRYNEQFF
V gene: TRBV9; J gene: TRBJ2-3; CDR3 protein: CASSGDRGVTDTQYF
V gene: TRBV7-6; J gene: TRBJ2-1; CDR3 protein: CASSPGLAGGMGHQFF
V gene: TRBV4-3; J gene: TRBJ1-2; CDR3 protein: CASSQDTGLDGYTF
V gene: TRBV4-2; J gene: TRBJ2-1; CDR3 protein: CASSQEGRTNEQFF
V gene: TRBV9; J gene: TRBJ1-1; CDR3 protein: CASSADRNTEAFF
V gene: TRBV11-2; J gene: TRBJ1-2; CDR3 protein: CASSLGGAGYGYTF
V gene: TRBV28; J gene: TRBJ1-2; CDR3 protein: CASSLGAGSTYYGYTF
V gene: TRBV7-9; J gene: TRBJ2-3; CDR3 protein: CASQSGVGGDTQYF
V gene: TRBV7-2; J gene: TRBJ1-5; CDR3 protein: CASSSGGEVGQPQHF
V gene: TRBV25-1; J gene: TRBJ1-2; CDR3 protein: CASSEGGVYGYTF
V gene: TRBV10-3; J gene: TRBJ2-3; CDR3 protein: CAIRTHAGEDTQYF
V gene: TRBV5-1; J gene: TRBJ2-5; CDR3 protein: CASSSRDRRETQYF
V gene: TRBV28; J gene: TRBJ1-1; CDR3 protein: CASRIPSSMNTEAFF